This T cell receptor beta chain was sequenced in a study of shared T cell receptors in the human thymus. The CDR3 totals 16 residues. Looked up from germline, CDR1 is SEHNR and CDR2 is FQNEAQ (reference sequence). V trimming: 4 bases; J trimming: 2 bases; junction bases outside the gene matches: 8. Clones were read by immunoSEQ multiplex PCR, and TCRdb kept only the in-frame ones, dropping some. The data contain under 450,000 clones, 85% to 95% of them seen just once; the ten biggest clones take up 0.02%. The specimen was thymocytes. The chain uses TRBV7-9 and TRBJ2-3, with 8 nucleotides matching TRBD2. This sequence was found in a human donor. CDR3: CASSSGGGHHTDTQYF. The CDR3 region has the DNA TGTGCCAGCAGCTCCGGGGGGGGACACCACACAGATACGCAGTATTTT.